This T cell receptor (beta chain) derives from a study of CD8+CD57+ T cells in acquired aplastic anemia. At the level of the study: Sorted CD4+ and CD8+ cells yielded DNA averaging approximately 3 ug.

Both TCR beta VDJ combination and CDR3 sequence profiling were carried out. Genomic DNA was the template for this profiling. One entry per CDR3 protein, called by TCRdb with MiXCR from the reads. The sample includes a few hundred thousand distinct CDR3 sequences, approximately 57% seen only once; the top ten take roughly 1.2%. The authors sequenced patients whose flow cytometry had shown CD8+CD57+ cell expansion. This clonotype appeared many times. The CDR3 spans 13 residues. V lost 3 bases to trimming and J lost 1 base, with 6 bases between them. Germline assignment: CDR1 LGHDT and CDR2 YNNKEL (reference sequence).

This clonotype originated in a human donor with aplastic anemia. Sequencing was performed on sorted CD4+, CD8+, or CD8+CD57+ T cells (not recorded which) from PBMCs. The genes are TRBV3-1 and TRBJ1-2; D not certain. Here the CDR3 DNA reads TGTGCCAGCAGCCAGGCGGGTAACTATGGCTACACCTTC. This gives the protein CASSQAGNYGYTF.